Sequencing of this TCR beta chain was carried out in a study of blood T cell repertoires in COVID-19. Study as a whole: The origin of the acute and convalescent COVID-19 samples was the United States, Italy and Spain.

This table comes from immunoSEQ multiplex PCR, and its TCRdb copy is limited to in-frame clones, with some not included. The profile shows 85,000 to 130,000 clones, about 80% of them singletons. Sequenced: peripheral blood. The source is a man aged 60 to 75 with acute or convalescent COVID-19.

The CDR3 region is CASSPTEYQETQYF. The CDR3 nucleotides are TGTGCCAGCAGTCCCACCGAGTACCAAGAGACCCAGTACTTC. This chain joins TRBV5-4 and TRBJ2-5; D unclear. Germline values: CDR1 SGHNT, CDR2 YYREEE (reference sequence). The V end lost 5 bases, the J end lost 0 bases, and 11 bases lay between the germline ends. This CDR3 spans 14 amino acids. Looking up the rest from reference TRBV5-4 and TRBJ2-5 gives the full variable domain: ETGVTQSPTHLIKTRGQQVTLRCSSQSGHNTVSWYQQALGQGPQFIFQYYREEENGRGNFPPRFSGLQFPNYSSELNVNALELDDSALYLCASSPTEYQETQYFGPGTRLLVL.